The source of this T cell receptor (beta chain) is a study of T cell responses to AZD1222 COVID-19 vaccine. Pooled in the analysis were second doses at about 4 or about 12 weeks. Using immunoSEQ multiplex PCR, the repertoire was profiled, and TCRdb retains in-frame clones only, with some absent. The table shows 100,000 to 150,000 clones, with more than 70% occurring only once. The receptor comes from an adult who received the AZD1222 COVID-19 vaccine. The sequenced sample was peripheral blood, obtained 28 days after the second AZD1222 dose.

The CDR3 sequence is CASSSRTGEYNSPLHF. The CDR3 coding sequence is TGCGCCAGCAGCTCCCGGACAGGGGAGTATAATTCACCCCTCCACTTT. This chain links TRBV5-1 with TRBJ1-6, with 9 bases aligning to TRBD1. The germline V gene encodes CDR1 SGHRS and CDR2 YFSETQ. Unmatched junction bases numbered 5, after V lost 3 bases and J lost 4 bases. The CDR3 covers 16 residues.